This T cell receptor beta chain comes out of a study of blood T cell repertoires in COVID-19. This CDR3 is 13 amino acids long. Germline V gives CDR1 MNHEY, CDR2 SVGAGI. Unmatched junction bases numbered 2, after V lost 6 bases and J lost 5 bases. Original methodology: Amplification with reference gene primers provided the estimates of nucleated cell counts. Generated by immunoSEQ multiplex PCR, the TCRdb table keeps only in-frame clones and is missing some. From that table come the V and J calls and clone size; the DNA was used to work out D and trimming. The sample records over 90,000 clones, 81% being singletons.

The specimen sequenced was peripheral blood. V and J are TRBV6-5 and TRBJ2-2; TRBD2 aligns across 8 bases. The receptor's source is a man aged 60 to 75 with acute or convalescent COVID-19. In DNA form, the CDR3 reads TGTGCCAGCAGACGGGAGGGGACCGGGGAGCTGTTTTTT. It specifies CASRREGTGELFF.